This record looks at one T cell receptor (beta chain) sequence and its context. Its antigen is undetermined. A clone one base away is much larger, so this may be a read error. These data belong to a study of blood T cells in healthy people across ages. Trimming removed 4 bases at V and 0 bases at J, with 13 bases between. CDR1 is MDHEN, CDR2 SYDVKM, per germline. The CDR3 extends over 16 amino acids. A sample-barcoded 5' primer and a J-beta primer mix were used in a second PCR of roughly 7 to 12 cycles. TCRdb recomputed calls from the 5' RACE reads with MiXCR, one row per CDR3 protein. The sample includes over 500,000 distinct CDR3 sequences, approximately 52% of them seen just once. Regarding the study as a whole: Estimates based on one million T cells were treated as lower bounds. Roughly linearly, TCR beta diversity per million T cells fell as age increased.

The receptor was derived from a woman of 80 years or more in good health. Sequenced sample: blood. The chain employs TRBV28 and TRBJ2-1; D is possibly TRBD2 (5 bases). The CDR3 DNA reads as TGTGCCAGCAGTTCCCGGGGTAGCGACTCCTACAATGAGCAGTTCTTC. It yields the protein CASSSRGSDSYNEQFF.